The 31 T cell receptor beta chains given below trace back to one sample, sequenced in a study of blood T cell repertoires in COVID-19. Measured with immunoSEQ multiplex PCR; TCRdb has only the in-frame clones, and not every one. The sample holds about 210,000 clones, approximately 84% seen once. Sequencing input: peripheral blood. These receptors all stem from a woman aged 50 to 60 with active or convalescent COVID-19.

The CDR3 is CASSAGLTNTGELFF. CDR3 DNA sequence: TGTGCCAGCAGTGCTGGGCTGACGAACACCGGGGAGCTGTTTTTT. The genes are TRBV2 and TRBJ2-2, with D unclear. CDR3 length: 15 amino acids. The germline V gene has CDR1 SNHLY and CDR2 FYNNEI. V was clipped by 4 bases and J by 0 bases, with 9 bases between them. The variable domain in full, with the rest retrieved from reference TRBV2 and TRBJ2-2, is EPEVTQTPSHQVTQMGQEVILRCVPISNHLYFYWYRQILGQKVEFLVSFYNNEISEKSEIFDDQFSVERPDGSNFTLKIRSTKLEDSAMYFCASSAGLTNTGELFFGEGSRLTVL.

The V gene is TRBV24-1, the J gene TRBJ2-1; D is possibly TRBD1 (6 bases). CDR1 KGHDR and CDR2 SFDVKD come from the germline V gene. The CDR3 totals 16 residues. Trimming took off 4 bases at V and 1 base at J, with 13 bases between the two ends. The CDR3 DNA reads as TGTGCCACCAGTGAATATACAGGGAAATCCTACAATGAGCAGTTCTTC. Its translation is CATSEYTGKSYNEQFF.

The chain recombines TRBV19 with TRBJ2-5; D perhaps matches TRBD2 (6 bases). This CDR3 spans 13 amino acids. Per germline, CDR1 LNHDA and CDR2 SQIVND (reference sequence). V was cut by 5 bases and J by 5 bases, with 12 bases left in between. The CDR3 DNA is TGTGCCAGTAGTCCGGCAGGGAGGGAGACCCAGTACTTC. As protein: CASSPAGRETQYF.

V and J are TRBV19 and TRBJ1-1, with a tentative D call TRBD1 (5 bases). The ends were cut back, 5 bases at V and 6 bases at J, with 22 bases in the middle. Germline V lookup: CDR1 LNHDA, CDR2 SQIVND (reference sequence). This CDR3 is built from 16 residues. CDR3 amino acids: CASSPERRGGVPEAFF. CDR3 DNA: TGTGCCAGTAGTCCCGAACGGCGGGGAGGGGTCCCTGAAGCTTTCTTT.

The J gene is TRBJ1-2, the V gene TRBV18; 7 positions match TRBD1. The V and J ends lost 6 bases and 6 bases, in that order; junction bases with no gene match: 7. This CDR3 has 13 amino acids. In germline, CDR1 is KGHSH, CDR2 LQKENI. The CDR3 DNA follows: TGTGCCAGCTCCCGTACAGGGGCGGATGGCTACACCTTC. Translated, it gives CASSRTGADGYTF.

The gene calls are TRBV19 and TRBJ1-1, with 10 bases that match TRBD1. The CDR3 is made up of 16 amino acids. The V gene end was trimmed by 5 bases and the J gene end by 0 bases; junction bases not matched to a gene: 6. Germline CDR1 LNHDA, CDR2 SQIVND (reference sequence). The chain's CDR3 is CASSRQGAQMNTEAFF. Here the CDR3 DNA reads TGTGCCAGTAGTCGACAGGGGGCCCAGATGAACACTGAAGCTTTCTTT.

The chain has TRBV7-9 and TRBJ2-3, with 10 nucleotides matching TRBD1. The J segment lost 4 bases and the V segment lost 3 bases, leaving 7 bases of the junction unmatched. Germline CDR1 reads SEHNR; CDR2 reads FQNEAQ (reference sequence). The CDR3 contains 16 residues. CDR3 protein: CASSFRDRGIADTQYF. The CDR3 DNA reads as TGTGCCAGCAGCTTTCGGGACAGGGGTATCGCAGATACGCAGTATTTT.

The rearrangement joins TRBV4-2 to TRBJ2-3; 7 nucleotides match TRBD2. This CDR3 spans 16 amino acids. Trimming took 0 bases from V and 4 from J; bases not matched to a gene: 7. Germline CDR1 LGHNA, CDR2 YNFKEQ. CDR3 region: CASSQDMAGEADTQYF. As DNA, the CDR3 is TGTGCCAGCAGCCAAGATATGGCGGGAGAAGCAGATACGCAGTATTTT.

The rearrangement joins TRBV3-1 (or the pseudogene TRBV3-2) to TRBJ2-6, with 9 bases aligning to TRBD2. The germline CDR1 and CDR2 sequences are LGHDT and YNNKEL (reference sequence). The CDR3 is 18 amino acids. V was pared by 1 base and J by 0 bases, with 4 bases of the junction left unmatched. The CDR3 DNA reads TGTGCCAGCAGCCAAGTCTCTAGCGGGGCCTCTGGGGCCAACGTCCTGACTTTC. Its protein is CASSQVSSGASGANVLTF.

The chain employs TRBV7-2 and TRBJ1-2; the match to TRBD1 covers 9 bases. V lost 6 bases to trimming and J lost 9 bases; unmatched junction nucleotides: 5. From germline, CDR1 is SGHTA and CDR2 FQGNSA. This CDR3 is 12 amino acids long. The CDR3: CASRKGTGSYTF. Written as DNA, the CDR3 is TGTGCCAGCAGAAAAGGGACAGGGAGCTACACCTTC. Looking up the rest from reference TRBV7-2 and TRBJ1-2 gives the full variable domain: GAGVSQSPSNKVTEKGKDVELRCDPISGHTALYWYRQSLGQGLEFLIYFQGNSAPDKSGLPSDRFSAERTGGSVSTLTIQRTQQEDSAVYLCASRKGTGSYTFGSGTRLTVV.

This clone was seen just once. The chain carries TRBV28 and TRBJ2-3; possibly TRBD2 for D (5 bases). The germline CDR1 and CDR2 sequences are MDHEN and SYDVKM. This CDR3 region has 16 residues. V was trimmed by 4 bases and J by 1 base, leaving 15 bases between them. CDR3 region: CASSSRRPGGTDTQYF. The CDR3 region has the DNA TGTGCCAGCAGTTCTCGACGGCCCGGGGGCACAGATACGCAGTATTTT.

CDR3 DNA sequence: TGTGCCAGCAGCTTAGTAGGAGGCACCGGGGAGCTGTTTTTT. This sequence encodes CASSLVGGTGELFF. The chain recombines TRBV11-3 with TRBJ2-2; D possibly corresponds to TRBD2 (5 bases). V lost 1 base, J lost 4 bases, and 7 bases lay in between. The CDR3 has 14 amino acids. Germline CDR1 SGHNT, CDR2 YENEEA.

The table lists this clone with a count of one. The rearrangement joins TRBV5-1 to TRBJ2-7; the D gene is possibly TRBD1 (5 bases). CDR3 length: 13 residues. Between the trimmed V and J ends, which lost 0 bases and 3 bases, there was a span of 7 bases. Germline-derived CDR1 and CDR2 are SGHRS and YFSETQ. The CDR3 DNA reads as TGCGCCAGCAGCTTGGGACAGAACTACGAGCAGTACGTC. Translating it yields CASSLGQNYEQYV.

The chain combines TRBV28 with TRBJ1-4, with D tentatively TRBD1 (5 bases). V was pared by 3 bases and J by 0 bases, with 20 bases between. Germline-derived CDR1 and CDR2 are MDHEN and SYDVKM. CDR3 length: 19 amino acids. Here the CDR3 DNA reads TGTGCCAGCAGTTTCTACCGCGGGACTGTCCGTGCAACTAATGAAAAACTGTTTTTT. Translating gives CASSFYRGTVRATNEKLFF.

The chain recombines TRBV6-4 with TRBJ1-3, with D maybe TRBD1 (6 bases). Germline V gene sequence: CDR1 MRHNA, CDR2 SNTAGT. V was cut by 3 bases and J by 2 bases, with 14 bases left in between. This CDR3 is built from 16 residues. The CDR3 nucleotides read TGTGCCAGCAGTGAGCCGGGGGGCCCGCCTGGAAACACCATATATTTT. It specifies CASSEPGGPPGNTIYF.

Regarding this clone: The sample carries other DNA sequences with the same CDR3. The CDR3 region has the DNA TGTGCCAGCAGCTTGGACAGAAACTATGGCTACACCTTC. Its translation: CASSLDRNYGYTF. The chain couples TRBV11-2 to TRBJ1-2, with D possibly matching TRBD1 (6 bases). V gave up 3 bases and J gave up 2 bases, with 7 bases separating them. Germline V gene sequence: CDR1 SGHAT, CDR2 FQNNGV. The CDR3 has 13 amino acids.

The rearrangement uses TRBV2 and TRBJ2-7; weak D call: TRBD2 (6 bases). The CDR3 has 13 amino acids. With 7 bases removed from V and 4 bases from J, the gap between germline ends came to 14 bases. Germline CDR1 and CDR2: SNHLY and FYNNEI. The CDR3 is CASMPGDSYEQYF. CDR3 DNA sequence: TGTGCCAGCATGCCGGGAGACAGTTACGAGCAGTACTTC.

V usage is TRBV15 and J usage is TRBJ2-4; D is uncertain. Trimming shortened V by 0 bases and J by 0 bases, and 9 bases separated the two germline ends. Per the germline V gene, CDR1 is LNHNV and CDR2 is YYDKDF (reference sequence). CDR3 length: 16 residues. The DNA of the CDR3 is TGTGCCACCAGCAGAGATCCCAGAATAGCCAAAAACATTCAGTACTTC. Its translation: CATSRDPRIAKNIQYF.

This sequence joins TRBV5-1 and TRBJ2-3; 11 bases are shared with TRBD2. The CDR3 extends over 18 amino acids. Trimming took 6 bases from V and 0 from J; bases not matched to a gene: 12. Germline CDR1 and CDR2: SGHRS and YFSETQ. CDR3 sequence (DNA): TGCGCCAGCAAACTAGCGGGAGTGTCTTTGTTGAGCACAGATACGCAGTATTTT. This translates into CASKLAGVSLLSTDTQYF.

This clone was picked up a small number of times. This chain uses TRBV28 with TRBJ1-1; D gene unclear. Germline CDR1 is MDHEN and CDR2 is SYDVKM. V lost 7 bases to trimming and J lost 6 bases, with 15 bases between them. This CDR3 contains 13 residues. The CDR3: CASTIPHIPEAFF. The CDR3 DNA reads as TGTGCCAGCACCATCCCCCACATTCCTGAAGCTTTCTTT.

The gene calls are TRBV19 and TRBJ2-1; D is possibly TRBD2 (6 bases). Trimming shortened V by 6 bases and J by 4 bases, and 13 bases separated the two germline ends. Looked up from germline, CDR1 is LNHDA and CDR2 is SQIVND (reference sequence). The CDR3 is made up of 14 amino acids. The CDR3 coding sequence is TGTGCCAGTAGCCCCGGGACTCATTACAATGAGCAGTTCTTC. Amino acid sequence: CASSPGTHYNEQFF.

CDR3 in DNA: TGTGCCACCAGTGATTTGTTCGGCAGGGAAGCTTTCTTT. Amino acid sequence: CATSDLFGREAFF. This chain joins TRBV24-1 and TRBJ1-1; D gene unclear. Per germline, CDR1 KGHDR and CDR2 SFDVKD. The CDR3 is 13 residues long. V was shortened by 0 bases and J by 8 bases, with 9 bases between the two germline ends.

The chain carries TRBV28 and TRBJ2-7; 8 bases map to TRBD1. This CDR3 contains 14 residues. The junction had 9 bases not matched to a gene; V was cut back by 9 bases and J by 2 bases. The germline CDR1 and CDR2 sequences are MDHEN and SYDVKM. CDR3 region: CASVDSTGAYEQYF. DNA of the CDR3: TGTGCCAGTGTGGATTCGACAGGGGCCTACGAGCAGTACTTC.

This clone was seen just once. V usage is TRBV5-1 and J usage is TRBJ1-4, with D perhaps matching TRBD1 (5 bases). CDR3 length equals 17 residues. Looked up from germline, CDR1 is SGHRS and CDR2 is YFSETQ. Between the trimmed V and J ends, which lost 2 bases and 4 bases, there was a span of 18 bases. CDR3 DNA: TGCGCCAGCAGCTTTAAACCCCGACAGTCCCTTAATGAAAAACTGTTTTTT. It translates to CASSFKPRQSLNEKLFF.

The genes are TRBV3-1 (or the pseudogene TRBV3-2) and TRBJ1-3, with TRBD1 as a possible D gene (5 bases). CDR3 length equals 14 residues. The germline V gene has CDR1 LGHDT and CDR2 YNNKEL (reference sequence). Trimming shortened V by 6 bases and J by 3 bases, and 12 bases separated the two germline ends. The chain's CDR3 is CASSPTGGGNTIYF. The CDR3 DNA sequence: TGTGCCAGCAGTCCCACGGGGGGTGGAAACACCATATATTTT.

This clone was detected a few times. The V call is TRBV7-3, the J call TRBJ2-5, with 8 bases lining up with TRBD1. CDR3 length: 15 amino acids. Per the germline V gene, CDR1 is SGHTA and CDR2 is FQGTGA. The V segment lost 5 bases and the J segment 3 bases; nucleotides outside the gene matches: 8. The CDR3 sequence is CASSPWGQAEETQYF. CDR3 sequence (DNA): TGTGCCAGCAGCCCCTGGGGACAGGCCGAAGAGACCCAGTACTTC. The whole variable domain, remainder taken from reference TRBV7-3 and TRBJ2-5, is GAGVSQTPSNKVTEKGKYVELRCDPISGHTALYWYRQSLGQGPEFLIYFQGTGAADDSGLPNDRFFAVRPEGSVSTLKIQRTERGDSAVYLCASSPWGQAEETQYFGPGTRLLVL.

The J gene is TRBJ1-1, the V gene TRBV27, with unresolved D. CDR1 and CDR2 from the germline V gene are MNHEY and SMNVEV (reference sequence). CDR3 length: 16 amino acids. Trimming took 3 bases from V and 0 from J, leaving 14 bases between them. The CDR3 reads CASSFRGQRMNTEAFF. CDR3 sequence (DNA): TGTGCCAGCAGTTTTAGAGGTCAGCGCATGAACACTGAAGCTTTCTTT.

In its sample, this clone was seen once. This chain connects TRBV6-5 to TRBJ1-1; a possible D gene is TRBD1 (5 bases). V lost 0 bases and J 8 bases, leaving 10 bases between the germline ends. This CDR3 spans 13 amino acids. CDR1 is MNHEY, CDR2 SVGAGI, per germline. The CDR3 DNA is TGTGCCAGCAGTTACTCCGTCCCAGGGGAAGCTTTCTTT. Protein: CASSYSVPGEAFF.

A few counts support this clone. The chain joins TRBV7-2 to TRBJ2-3; 9 bases agree with TRBD2. The V and J ends lost 1 base and 4 bases, in that order; junction bases with no gene match: 6. The CDR3 has 16 residues. The germline gives CDR1 SGHTA, CDR2 FQGNSA. In nucleotides, the CDR3 is TGTGCCAGCAGCTTAGAGGGCGGGGGGGTGGCAGATACGCAGTATTTT. This translates into CASSLEGGGVADTQYF.

The V call is TRBV12-5, the J call TRBJ2-5; 12 nucleotides line up with TRBD2. V was pared by 5 bases and J by 1 base, with 2 bases of the junction left unmatched. Germline V lookup: CDR1 LGHNT, CDR2 FRNRAP. The CDR3 extends over 15 amino acids. CDR3 nucleotide sequence: TGTGCTAGTGGTCGACTAGCGGGAGCCCAAGAGACCCAGTACTTC. Its translation is CASGRLAGAQETQYF.

The J gene is TRBJ1-1, the V gene TRBV25-1; possible D gene TRBD1, 5 bases. Germline V CDR1 and CDR2: MGHDK, SYGVNS. This CDR3 region has 14 residues. Trimming stripped 4 bases from V and 11 bases from J, with 20 bases between. The CDR3 here is CASSGGDLWPWAFF. The CDR3 DNA is TGTGCCAGCAGTGGGGGGGACTTATGGCCCTGGGCTTTCTTT.